The rows below give T cell receptor beta chains drawn from one sample of a study of blood T cell repertoires in COVID-19. The method was immunoSEQ multiplex PCR; TCRdb's version includes in-frame clones alone and lacks a portion of them. Here the sample spans some 98,000 clones, 70% to 85% being singletons. Sequencing was done on a sample of peripheral blood. The receptors here all came from a man in his 70s with acute or convalescent COVID-19. Both conserved end residues are part of each CDR3. D genes are given only for firm matches. Rows give clone size only sometimes, using once, few, many, or a class for an expanded clone.

J	V	D	size	DNA	CDR3
TRBJ2-7	TRBV4-2	.	once	TGTGCCAGCAGCCAAGACGGGACAATCTACGAGCAGTACTTC	CASSQDGTIYEQYF
TRBJ2-1	TRBV7-6	TRBD2	.	TGTGCCAGCAGCCCGAGGACTAGCGGGAGTTTAGTTAATGAGCAGTTCTTC	CASSPRTSGSLVNEQFF
TRBJ2-7	TRBV18	TRBD2	.	TGTGCCAGCTCACGAGGCGGGAGCTTGGAGGGCGCGGGACTCTTC	CASSRGGSLEGAGLF
TRBJ1-2	TRBV30	.	.	TGTGCCTGGTCCGTCCTTACTAACTATGGCTACACCTTC	CAWSVLTNYGYTF
TRBJ2-1	TRBV7-9	TRBD2	.	TGTGCCAGCAATCCGGCGACTAGCGGGGCTTACAATGAGCAGTTCTTC	CASNPATSGAYNEQFF
TRBJ2-1	TRBV3-1/TRBV3-2	TRBD2	once	TGTGCCAGCAGCCCTTGGGAGGGAGTCAATGAGCAGTTCTTC	CASSPWEGVNEQFF
TRBJ1-4	TRBV10-3	TRBD1	few	TGTGCCATCAGGGACAGGGCTAATGAAAAACTGTTTTTT	CAIRDRANEKLFF
TRBJ1-1	TRBV5-1	TRBD1	.	TGCGCCAGCAGCTTGGGGGACAGCCGAGCCTTGAACACTGAAGCTTTCTTT	CASSLGDSRALNTEAFF
TRBJ2-3	TRBV19	.	.	TGTGCCAGTAGTGAAACGGGATTAAGCACAGATACGCAGTATTTT	CASSETGLSTDTQYF
TRBJ1-5	TRBV2	.	few	TGTGCCAGCAGTGAAGCGGGGCCCGGGGGGCCCCAGCATTTT	CASSEAGPGGPQHF
TRBJ2-7	TRBV7-2	.	.	TGTGCCAGCAGCTTAGAGACTAGTGCCTACGAGCAGTACTTC	CASSLETSAYEQYF
TRBJ2-5	TRBV7-7	TRBD2	.	TGTGCTAGCAGCGCCCGGGGGGCGGGAGGGGAGACCCAGTACTTC	CASSARGAGGETQYF
TRBJ2-5	TRBV30	.	.	TGTGCCTGGAGTGTCTTCAGCGGGGAGACCCAGTACTTC	CAWSVFSGETQYF
TRBJ1-3	TRBV6-5	.	.	TGTGCCAGCAGTTACTCAACGGGGAGCTCTGGAAACACCATATATTTT	CASSYSTGSSGNTIYF
TRBJ1-4	TRBV11-2	.	.	TGTGCCAGCAGCTTAGAGTCGGGAGGAAAACTGTTTTTT	CASSLESGGKLFF
TRBJ1-5	TRBV18	.	.	TGTGCCAGCTCACCGCAGGGGTTGGGGATGGATCAATATCAGCCCCAGCATTTT	CASSPQGLGMDQYQPQHF
TRBJ1-1	TRBV24-1	.	.	TGTGCCACCAGTGATTCGCAAGCGGGTGCGACTTTCTTT	CATSDSQAGATFF
TRBJ2-7	TRBV2	.	.	TGTGCCAGCAGTTTGCGCTTCTCCTACGAGCAGTACTTC	CASSLRFSYEQYF
TRBJ2-6	TRBV29-1	TRBD1	.	TGCAGCGTTGAGCCAGGACAGGGCGGCAACGTCCTGACTTTC	CSVEPGQGGNVLTF
TRBJ2-1	TRBV4-1	.	.	TGCGCCAGCAGCCAAGATCGAGGGATTGAGCAGTTCTTC	CASSQDRGIEQFF
TRBJ1-1	TRBV27	.	few	TGTGCCAGCAGCCCTAGATCCATGAACACTGAAGCTTTCTTT	CASSPRSMNTEAFF
TRBJ2-7	TRBV19	TRBD2	.	TGTGCCAGTAGTATTTCCGGGACTAACCTCTACGAGCAGTACTTC	CASSISGTNLYEQYF
TRBJ2-7	TRBV7-7	TRBD2	.	TGTGCTAGCAGCTTCGTGAGCAGAATCATCAGGACTAGCGGCCCCTACGAGCAGTACTTC	CASSFVSRIIRTSGPYEQYF
TRBJ1-4	TRBV7-9	.	.	TGTGCCAGCAGCTTAAGGGGAACAACTAATGAAAAACTGTTTTTT	CASSLRGTTNEKLFF
TRBJ2-1	TRBV29-1	TRBD1	.	TGCAGCGTTGGCGGCCAGGGGGCGCGAGATGAGCAGTTCTTC	CSVGGQGARDEQFF
TRBJ1-5	TRBV5-1	.	.	TGCGCCAGCAGTATCACGGCAGGGGGCAATCAGCCCCAGCATTTT	CASSITAGGNQPQHF
TRBJ1-2	TRBV5-4	TRBD1	once	TGTGCCAGCAGCCGTGACAGGGACGGGTATGGCTACACCTTC	CASSRDRDGYGYTF
TRBJ1-4	TRBV28	.	.	.	CASSAPGGLRKTVFF
TRBJ1-1	TRBV11-1	TRBD1	.	TGTGCCAGCAGCTCCCGGGACAGGGGGCTTACTGAAGCTTTCTTT	CASSSRDRGLTEAFF
TRBJ1-1	TRBV18	TRBD1	.	TGTGCCAGCTCACCGTCCCGACAGGGTAGAGCGAACACTGAAGCTTTCTTT	CASSPSRQGRANTEAFF
TRBJ1-5	TRBV19	TRBD1	.	TGTGCCAGTAGCGACAGGGCTATTAATCAGCCCCAGCATTTT	CASSDRAINQPQHF
TRBJ2-1	TRBV4-3	TRBD2	.	TGCGCCAGCAGCCAAGATTTTCTCAATACGATGACGGGAGGTTCCTACAATGAGCAGTTCTTC	CASSQDFLNTMTGGSYNEQFF
TRBJ2-1	TRBV9	.	few	TGTGCCAGCAGCCCCGGGTCTCCCGTGCTGGAGCAGTTCTTC	CASSPGSPVLEQFF
TRBJ2-3	TRBV7-2	.	.	TGTGCCAGCAGCTTCGGTGGAGATACGCAGTATTTT	CASSFGGDTQYF
TRBJ1-4	TRBV19	TRBD1	.	TGTGCCAGTAGTCCAGGGGGACAGCTGGGGGATGAAAAACTGTTTTTT	CASSPGGQLGDEKLFF
TRBJ2-2	TRBV7-9	TRBD2	.	TGTGCCAGCAGCTTTAGCGGGAGGGACAGGCCCGGGGAGCTGTTTTTT	CASSFSGRDRPGELFF
TRBJ1-1	TRBV12-3/TRBV12-4	.	.	TGTGCCAGCGGGCCATTGGCCACTGAAGCTTTCTTT	CASGPLATEAFF
TRBJ1-4	TRBV5-1	TRBD1	many	TGCGCCAGCAGCACCGGGACAGTCAATGAAAAACTGTTTTTT	CASSTGTVNEKLFF
TRBJ2-7	TRBV10-2	.	.	TGCGCCAGCAGTGAATTGGCAACCGAGCAGTACTTC	CASSELATEQYF
TRBJ2-7	TRBV27	TRBD2	.	TGTGCCAGCATCCGGACTAGCGGTATCTCCTACGAGCAGTACTTC	CASIRTSGISYEQYF
TRBJ1-2	TRBV30	.	.	TGTGCCTGGAGTGTACTATCGGACACTGGTCACACCTTC	CAWSVLSDTGHTF
TRBJ1-3	TRBV19	TRBD1	.	TGTGCCAGTAGTATATTAACCGGGACAGCTGGAAACACCATATATTTT	CASSILTGTAGNTIYF
TRBJ1-1	TRBV9	.	.	TGTGCCAGCAGCGTAGCCGGGAACACTGAAGCTTTCTTT	CASSVAGNTEAFF
TRBJ2-2	TRBV30	.	.	TGTGCCTGGAGTGTATTTCCCCTCGAGCTGTTTTTT	CAWSVFPLELFF
TRBJ1-2	TRBV2	.	once	TGTGCCAGCAAAGATGGAGAAGGCTATGGCTACACCTTC	CASKDGEGYGYTF
TRBJ2-1	TRBV6-2/TRBV6-3	.	.	TGTGCCAGCAGCCGCACGGGTTCCAATGAGCAGTTCTTC	CASSRTGSNEQFF
TRBJ1-2	TRBV30	.	.	TGTGCCTGGGGGCGGGGTAACTATGGCTACACCTTC	CAWGRGNYGYTF
TRBJ1-6	TRBV2	TRBD1	.	TGTGCCAGCAAGGGACAGACTAATTCACCCCTCCACTTT	CASKGQTNSPLHF